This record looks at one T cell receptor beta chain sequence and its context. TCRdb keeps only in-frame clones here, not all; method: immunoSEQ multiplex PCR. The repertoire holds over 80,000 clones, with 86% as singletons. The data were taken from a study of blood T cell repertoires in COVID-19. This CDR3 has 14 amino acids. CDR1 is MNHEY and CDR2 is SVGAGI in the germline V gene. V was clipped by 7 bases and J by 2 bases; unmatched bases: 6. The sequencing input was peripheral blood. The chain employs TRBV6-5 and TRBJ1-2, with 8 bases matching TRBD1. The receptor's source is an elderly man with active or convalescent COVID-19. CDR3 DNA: TGTGCCAGCACTCCTAGGACAGGGAACTATGGCTACACCTTC. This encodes CASTPRTGNYGYTF.